The source of this T cell receptor (beta chain) is a study of identical twins. One entry per CDR3 protein results from TCRdb running MiXCR on the 5' RACE reads. Among hundreds of thousands of distinct CDR3 sequences listed, 5.5% to 7.5% were seen once. This clonotype was seen a handful of times. The CDR3 has 16 residues. Trimming at V came to 6 bases and at J to 2 bases, leaving 11 bases not matched to a gene. Germline loops: CDR1 LNHDA, CDR2 SQIVND (reference sequence). The material sequenced was naive T cells sorted from blood. This sequence joins TRBV19 and TRBJ2-3; 7 bases agree with TRBD1. This TCR was recovered from a man in his late teens or twenties in good health. CDR3 nucleotides: TGTGCCAGTAGCCTGACAGGGCTCCCCTACACAGATACGCAGTATTTT. Translated: CASSLTGLPYTDTQYF.